This T cell receptor (beta chain) was profiled in a study of beta chain features in type 1 diabetes. Notes on the study in general: Insertions were fewer and deletions more numerous at VDJ junctions in type 1 diabetes patients. Across patients, naive, central memory and Treg TCRB repertoires exhibited apparently greater similarity than was observed across healthy donors.

Every bit of the isolated RNA underwent reverse transcription, so sequencing read expressed TCRB transcripts. Measured with immunoSEQ multiplex PCR; TCRdb has only the in-frame clones, and not every one. This table has 35,000 or so clones, roughly two thirds appearing once. A word on this clone: Its antigen is unknown.

Every participating donor gave one draw, a heparinised blood sample averaging about 100 mL. A sort by CD45RO/CCR7/CD25/CD127/CD95/CD27 yielded CD4+ naive, central memory, regulatory and stem cell-like memory cells. This CDR3 comprises 14 residues. V was clipped by 4 bases and J by 4 bases; unmatched bases: 6. The germline gives CDR1 SGHNT, CDR2 YYREEE (reference sequence). The receptor comes from a woman aged 30 to 39 in good health. V is TRBV5-4 and J is TRBJ2-3; TRBD2 matches at 7 bases. The sequencing sample was made of Tregs from blood. The CDR3 loop reads CASSRGSWADTQYF. The CDR3 DNA is TGTGCCAGCAGCCGCGGGAGTTGGGCAGATACGCAGTATTTT. Together with reference TRBV5-4 and TRBJ2-3, the CDR3 gives the full variable domain: ETGVTQSPTHLIKTRGQQVTLRCSSQSGHNTVSWYQQALGQGPQFIFQYYREEENGRGNFPPRFSGLQFPNYSSELNVNALELDDSALYLCASSRGSWADTQYFGPGTRLTVL.